The rows below give T cell receptor beta chains drawn from one sample of a study of PD-1 blockade in classical Hodgkin lymphoma. The protocol was immunoSEQ multiplex PCR, while the TCRdb copy is restricted to in-frame clones and leaves out a portion. The profile shows 95,000 to 120,000 clones, approximately 90% of them singletons. The sample here was peripheral blood mononuclear cells (PBMCs), taken before the second cycle of nivolumab. These TCRs come from a human donor with classical Hodgkin lymphoma. The conserved cysteine and the conserved F or W are not part of the CDR3 here. The order of the fields is V gene, J gene, CDR3 protein.

TRBV7-2,TRBJ2-1,ASSHNPGTGENEQF
TRBV6-5,TRBJ2-2,ASSRTGELF
TRBV5-4,TRBJ1-1,ASSPGPNTEAF
TRBV7-9,TRBJ1-1,ASSYVTRGGTEAF
TRBV30,TRBJ2-1,AWSVGLASGNEQF
TRBV18,TRBJ1-1,ASSPTRGNTEAF
TRBV5-4,TRBJ2-5,ASTMMGETQY
TRBV2,TRBJ1-5,ASRRETGYNQPQH
TRBV5-1,TRBJ1-2,ASSLPRQDGGYT
TRBV7-2,TRBJ2-7,ASSTVSGTSYEQY
TRBV4-1,TRBJ2-1,ASSQVEGLGQF
TRBV7-9,TRBJ2-3,ASSPQLDTQY
TRBV5-1,TRBJ2-1,ASSLARQLSTHNEQF
TRBV18,TRBJ2-1,ASSRSLLRSSGSRGEQF
TRBV7-9,TRBJ1-4,ASSPGRITEKLF
TRBV4-1,TRBJ2-6,ASSPRTSQVLT
TRBV7-9,TRBJ2-5,ASSLDLAGQETQY
TRBV5-1,TRBJ2-7,ASSLVVSPYEQY
TRBV5-4,TRBJ2-7,ASSLESGELHEQY
TRBV25-1,TRBJ1-3,ASSQTGLTGNTIY
TRBV29-1,TRBJ2-3,SVAAHRTDTQY
TRBV4-3,TRBJ2-1,ASSHHNPETYNEQF
TRBV19,TRBJ2-6,ASSLDRVLSGANVLT
TRBV6-5,TRBJ1-2,ASSPLRDSYGYT
TRBV4-1,TRBJ2-7,ASSQANRDEQY
TRBV29-1,TRBJ2-2,SVSDRGTGELF
TRBV4-1,TRBJ2-7,ASSQGPAGTYEQY
TRBV9,TRBJ1-3,ASSPNPTRSGNTIY
TRBV5-6,TRBJ2-5,ASSRGEGRQETQY
TRBV19,TRBJ1-5,ASSGVVGRSNQPQH
TRBV7-9,TRBJ2-2,ASSPRGARTGELF
TRBV5-4,TRBJ2-3,ASSPQDTGGADTQY
TRBV4-1,TRBJ1-4,ASSQDPTVNEKLF
TRBV5-4,TRBJ1-2,ASSLDRINYGYT
TRBV14,TRBJ2-7,ASSQVIDRSHEQY
TRBV28,TRBJ2-7,ASSFVAGPNYEQY
TRBV19,TRBJ1-5,ASSMSEEYQPQH
TRBV5-4,TRBJ1-1,ASRGSRGENTEAF
TRBV2,TRBJ2-3,ASSLGTQRDTQY
TRBV5-1,TRBJ2-2,ASSLALERTTGELF
TRBV5-1,TRBJ1-2,ASSLRARDRGRGYT
TRBV2,TRBJ1-3,ATVGLNTIY
TRBV11-2,TRBJ2-7,ASSLAANREAALLYEQY
TRBV27,TRBJ1-1,ASSLLGGEAF
TRBV5-1,TRBJ2-1,ASSLVGTSGMGAHNEQF
TRBV2,TRBJ1-2,ASSENDDSYGYT
TRBV10-3,TRBJ2-3,AISEGRGVVTQY
TRBV15,TRBJ2-1,ATSPPSGPSSYNEQF
TRBV10-2,TRBJ2-5,ASTIADQETQY
TRBV27,TRBJ2-2,ASSQGGLGELF
TRBV15,TRBJ2-3,ATSRDRDIHTDTQY
TRBV7-2,TRBJ1-5,ASSSRDYQPQH
TRBV27,TRBJ2-5,ASGHSGRGTETQY
TRBV11-2,TRBJ2-7,ASSSPVLAGAHSYEQY
TRBV4-2,TRBJ2-2,ASSPLVAGTTGELF
TRBV7-6,TRBJ2-1,ASSLAGGGVREQF
TRBV18,TRBJ2-7,ASSPWDFPYEQY